These T cell receptor beta chains were read from a single sample in a study of cytomegalovirus exposure and HLA in healthy donors. The table came from immunoSEQ multiplex PCR; TCRdb's copy has only in-frame clones and leaves some out. The data show roughly 150,000 clones, more than 85% seen once. The source material was PBMCs. The source is a man younger than 35 in good health and CMV-seronegative. The CDR3 runs from the conserved cysteine through the conserved F or W.

V gene,J gene,CDR3 protein
TRBV7-7,TRBJ2-1,CASSLSGGSAQFF
TRBV7-3,TRBJ2-1,CASSSLDKSSYNEQFF
TRBV10-3,TRBJ1-1,CAIKKGTANTEAFF
TRBV10-3,TRBJ2-5,CAISVGQGRETQYF
TRBV5-1,TRBJ2-2,CASSSRQGGTGELFF
TRBV4-3,TRBJ2-3,CASSQDLAPSSTSTDTQYF
TRBV27,TRBJ1-4,CASSLGQGVREKLFF
TRBV6-1,TRBJ1-5,CASSPNRGRNQPQHF
TRBV9,TRBJ1-2,CASSAGEGQGGGYTF
TRBV5-6,TRBJ1-2,CASSRGQSYGYTF
TRBV9,TRBJ2-5,CASSAPGETQYF
TRBV10-1,TRBJ2-6,CASGRLAAGANVLTF
TRBV27,TRBJ1-2,CASSLSRGAGGYTF
TRBV27,TRBJ2-7,CASSLYTNHEQYF
TRBV7-2,TRBJ2-4,CASSLGVGGLQYF
TRBV29-1,TRBJ2-7,CSVDGGGSSYEQYF
TRBV4-1,TRBJ2-3,CASSQVGGVDRTDTQYF
TRBV15,TRBJ2-1,CATSSEVIGVGDEQFF
TRBV11-3,TRBJ1-3,CASSFGPSGNTIYF
TRBV5-1,TRBJ2-1,CASSLATGISYNEQFF
TRBV7-2,TRBJ2-1,CASTKGGASGGGYNEQFF
TRBV23-1,TRBJ1-5,CASRWTASNQPQHF
TRBV4-1,TRBJ2-3,CASSQALEGGVDTQYF
TRBV28,TRBJ1-5,CASSWGGRSVLPQHF
TRBV5-6,TRBJ1-2,CASSFPDRGIGGYTF
TRBV28,TRBJ2-1,CASSLGTSGRIEQFF
TRBV19,TRBJ2-3,CASSIEGVAADTQYF
TRBV5-1,TRBJ2-5,CASSPGGSGGALGETQYF